This entry lists 8 T cell receptor beta chains sequenced from one sample in a study of CXCR3-negative and CXCR3-positive naive CD8 T cells. Regarding the study as a whole: Greater hydrophobicity was found in TRB CDR3s of CXCR3-positive naive cells than of CXCR3-negative naive cells.

What these receptors recognize is not known. Libraries of TRB cDNA were made by 5' RACE and carried UMIs. With the 5' RACE reads reprocessed, TCRdb shows one record per CDR3 protein and no DNA. The ten top clones account for about 0.48%, within a sample of some 150,000 distinct CDR3 sequences. The specimen was naive CXCR3+ CD8+ T cells from blood. Stated subset: CD45RO-CCR7+CD27+CD95- naive CD8+ T cells expressing CXCR3 (TNR3+). Receptors originate from a human donor in good health. Some clones in this sample may be carry-over from other donors' samples.

The chain uses TRBV2 and TRBJ2-1; TCRdb's D call, TRBD1, is unchecked because there is no DNA. Germline CDR1 is SNHLY and CDR2 is FYNNEI. The CDR3 loop spans 13 amino acids. CDR3 amino acids: CASRGRRGNEQFF.

The chain uses TRBV11-1 and TRBJ2-7; TCRdb calls TRBD1, which cannot be checked without DNA. CDR1 is SGHAT and CDR2 is FQDESV in the germline V gene (reference sequence). This CDR3 has 14 residues. CDR3 in amino acids: CASSSRGRTYEQYF.

V is TRBV29-1 and J is TRBJ2-5. Germline CDR1 reads SQVTM; CDR2 reads ANQGSEA. This CDR3 spans 13 amino acids. Here the CDR3 reads CSVEEYFEETQYF. The entire variable domain, with the rest obtained from reference TRBV29-1 and TRBJ2-5, is as follows: SAVISQKPSRDICQRGTSLTIQCQVDSQVTMMFWYRQQPGQSLTLIATANQGSEATYESGFVIDKFPISRPNLTFSTLTVSNMSPEDSSIYLCSVEEYFEETQYFGPGTRLLVL.

The chain has TRBV29-1 and TRBJ2-7; the TRBD2 assignment by TCRdb is unverifiable without DNA. The CDR3 sequence is 13 residues long. Germline CDR1 and CDR2: SQVTM and ANQGSEA. CDR3 residues: CSVVPAVSYEQYF.

V gene TRBV28 combines with J gene TRBJ1-2; with no DNA, the TCRdb D assignment of TRBD1 cannot be verified. This CDR3 region has 11 residues. Germline assignment: CDR1 MDHEN and CDR2 SYDVKM. CDR3 in amino acids: CAHRQGGGYTF.

The chain combines TRBV14 with TRBJ2-7; TCRdb picks TRBD1, but there is no DNA to check that call. The CDR3 is 16 residues long. Per germline, CDR1 SGHDN and CDR2 FVKESK. The CDR3 sequence: CASSQEQGASSYEQYF.

The chain recombines TRBV28 with TRBJ2-3; TCRdb gives TRBD2 as the D gene, but with no DNA this cannot be confirmed. Germline V gene sequence: CDR1 MDHEN, CDR2 SYDVKM. The CDR3 extends over 14 amino acids. The chain's CDR3 is CASSWGLAEDTQYF.

The CDR3 loop is CATSRTGVTAYGYTF. The V call is TRBV15, the J call TRBJ1-2; TCRdb designates TRBD1, a call that cannot be tested without DNA. The CDR3 spans 15 residues. Germline V gives CDR1 LNHNV, CDR2 YYDKDF (reference sequence).